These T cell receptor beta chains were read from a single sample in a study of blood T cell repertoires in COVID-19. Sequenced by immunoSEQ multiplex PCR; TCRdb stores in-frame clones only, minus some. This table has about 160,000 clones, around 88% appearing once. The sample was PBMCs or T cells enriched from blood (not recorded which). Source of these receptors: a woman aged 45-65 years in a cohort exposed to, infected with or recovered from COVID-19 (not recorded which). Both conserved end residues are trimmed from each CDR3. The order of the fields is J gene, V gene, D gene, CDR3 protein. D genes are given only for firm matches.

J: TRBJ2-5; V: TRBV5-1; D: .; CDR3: ASSSLQGGETQY
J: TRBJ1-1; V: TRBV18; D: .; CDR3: ASSPDRSTAEAF
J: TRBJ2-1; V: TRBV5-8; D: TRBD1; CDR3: ASSLGWDRLSHEQF
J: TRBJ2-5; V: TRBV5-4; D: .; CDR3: ASSLVQKETQY
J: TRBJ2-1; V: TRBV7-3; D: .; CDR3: ASSPGGLGYNEQF
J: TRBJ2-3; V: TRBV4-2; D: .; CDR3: ASSQGQGTTTDTQY
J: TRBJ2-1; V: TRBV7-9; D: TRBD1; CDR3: ASSWDRVSYNEQF
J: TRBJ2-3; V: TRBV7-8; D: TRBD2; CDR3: ASSPRTSSDTQY
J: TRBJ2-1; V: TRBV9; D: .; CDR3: ASSVDGRRGSNEQF
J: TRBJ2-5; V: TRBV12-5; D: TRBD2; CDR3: ASALGLAGDLETQY
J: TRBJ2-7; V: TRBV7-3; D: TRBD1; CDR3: ASRYRGYEQY
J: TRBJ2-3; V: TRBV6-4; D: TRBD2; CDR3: ASSKGLLAGLPDTQY
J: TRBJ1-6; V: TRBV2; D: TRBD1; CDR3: ASSESRGIDNSPLH
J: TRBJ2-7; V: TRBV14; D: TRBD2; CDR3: ASSQATSGRFYEQY
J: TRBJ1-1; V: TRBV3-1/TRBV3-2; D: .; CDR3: ASIGIREAF
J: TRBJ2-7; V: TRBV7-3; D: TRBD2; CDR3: ASSQGLANEQY
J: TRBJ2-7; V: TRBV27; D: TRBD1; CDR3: ASSLAPPGQGSNEQY
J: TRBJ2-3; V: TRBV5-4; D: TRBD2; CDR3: ASSLELAGGRNTQY
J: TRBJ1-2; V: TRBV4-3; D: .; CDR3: ASSQDRDSYGYT
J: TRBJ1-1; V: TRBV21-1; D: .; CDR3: ASSKGGGDTEAF
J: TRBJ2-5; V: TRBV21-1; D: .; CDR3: ASSPPCRAFGETQY
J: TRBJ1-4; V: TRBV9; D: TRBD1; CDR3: ASSEEGTGTNEKLF
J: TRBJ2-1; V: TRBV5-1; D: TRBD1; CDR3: ASSPRATGGHYNEQF
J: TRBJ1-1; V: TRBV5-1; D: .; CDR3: ASSLGQENTEAF
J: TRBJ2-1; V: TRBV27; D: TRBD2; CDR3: ASSLRTSFKSDEQF
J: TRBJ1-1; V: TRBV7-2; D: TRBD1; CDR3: ASSSHPRQGGTEAF
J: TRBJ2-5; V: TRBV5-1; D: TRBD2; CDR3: ASSLGLAGDGETQY
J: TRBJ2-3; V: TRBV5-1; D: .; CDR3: ASSLEAPTDTQY
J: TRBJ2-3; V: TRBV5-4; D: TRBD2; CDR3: ASSPLAGSPRDTQY
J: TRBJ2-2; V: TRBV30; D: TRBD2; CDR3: AWGSWRGGRDTGELF
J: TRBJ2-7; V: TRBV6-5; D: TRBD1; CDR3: ATQPGQNYEQY
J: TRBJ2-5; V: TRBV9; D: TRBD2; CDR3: ASSPRTSGRETQY
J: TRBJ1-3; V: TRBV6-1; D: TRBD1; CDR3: ASSELTGYSGNTIY
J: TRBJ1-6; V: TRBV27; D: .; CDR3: ASSFSAHNSPLH
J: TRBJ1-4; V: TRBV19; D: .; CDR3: ASSIRSGTNEKLF
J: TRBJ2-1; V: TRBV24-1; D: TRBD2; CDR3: ATSGPLAGGPGNEQF
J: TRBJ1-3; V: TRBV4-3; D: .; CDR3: ASSQDSRGLGNTIY